These 32 T cell receptor beta chains were sequenced from one sample in a study of blood T cell repertoires in COVID-19. Sequencing was performed with immunoSEQ multiplex PCR; in TCRdb, only in-frame clones are kept and a portion is missing. The data show 61,000 or so clones, approximately 83% seen once. Sequencing used peripheral blood. The receptors here all came from a woman of 80 years or more with acute or convalescent COVID-19.

V and J are TRBV28 and TRBJ2-7; 7 nucleotides agree with TRBD1. The germline V gene encodes CDR1 MDHEN and CDR2 SYDVKM. The CDR3 contains 15 residues. V was pared by 6 bases and J by 0 bases, with 8 bases of the junction left unmatched. CDR3 DNA: TGTGCCAGCAGAGTACAGGGGTATAGCTCCTACGAGCAGTACTTC. Amino acids: CASRVQGYSSYEQYF.

The CDR3 nucleotides are TGTGCCAGCAGCCATGCAGGCGGGCTAGCGGGTCGACTAGGGAGCTCCTACAATGAGCAGTTCTTC. It encodes CASSHAGGLAGRLGSSYNEQFF. The chain carries TRBV14 and TRBJ2-1; 8 nucleotides match TRBD2. Germline lookup yields CDR1 SGHDN and CDR2 FVKESK. Trimming at V came to 3 bases and at J to 0 bases, leaving 22 bases not matched to a gene. The CDR3 has 22 amino acids.

The chain uses TRBV19 and TRBJ1-1, with a possible D match to TRBD1 (6 bases). This CDR3 comprises 13 residues. V lost 5 bases and J 10 bases, leaving 17 bases between the germline ends. CDR1 and CDR2 from the germline V gene are LNHDA and SQIVND (reference sequence). CDR3 coding DNA: TGTGCCAGTAGTGTCACCCGAGGGGGTGGAGCTTTCTTT. Residues: CASSVTRGGGAFF.

This chain connects TRBV30 to TRBJ1-4; unclear D gene. Trimming removed 0 bases from V and 3 bases from J, with 5 bases in between. This CDR3 is 13 amino acids long. Germline assignment: CDR1 GTSNPN and CDR2 SVGIG (reference sequence). The CDR3 DNA reads as TGTGCCTGGAGTGTGAACTCTAATGAAAAACTGTTTTTT. Encoded protein: CAWSVNSNEKLFF.

The chain employs TRBV6-4 and TRBJ1-5; D gene uncertain. The CDR3 loop spans 12 amino acids. Germline CDR1 is MRHNA and CDR2 is SNTAGT. Between the trimmed V and J ends, which lost 2 bases and 7 bases, there was a span of 6 bases. The CDR3 sequence: CASSDAGQPQHF. The DNA for the CDR3 is TGTGCCAGCAGTGACGCGGGACAGCCCCAGCATTTT.

J is TRBJ2-5 and V is TRBV19; 9 nucleotides line up with TRBD1. The ends lost 5 bases at V and 5 bases at J; junction bases unmatched: 9. CDR3 length: 15 amino acids. Germline V CDR1 and CDR2: LNHDA, SQIVND (reference sequence). The CDR3 bases are TGTGCCAGTAGTCCCCCCGGGACAGGGTCGGAGACCCAGTACTTC. As protein: CASSPPGTGSETQYF.

The CDR3, as DNA: TGTGCCAGCAGTCCGGACAGCGGCTATGGCTACACCTTC. This codes for CASSPDSGYGYTF. The chain couples TRBV6-5 to TRBJ1-2; the D gene is possibly TRBD1 (6 bases). V gave up 5 bases and J gave up 4 bases, with 11 bases separating them. Looked up from germline, CDR1 is MNHEY and CDR2 is SVGAGI. CDR3 length equals 13 residues.

The gene calls are TRBV11-2 and TRBJ2-2; 7 nucleotides match TRBD2. V lost 7 bases, J lost 3 bases, and 8 bases stayed unmatched. The CDR3 consists of 15 residues. The V gene's germline CDR1 is SGHAT and CDR2 FQNNGV. The CDR3 bases are TGTGCCAGCACCCTCAGCGGGACGTACACCGGGGAGCTGTTTTTT. Translating it yields CASTLSGTYTGELFF.

This clone was seen once. This chain links TRBV13 with TRBJ1-2, with 9 bases identical to TRBD1. Germline-derived CDR1 and CDR2 are PRHDT and FYEKMQ (reference sequence). There are 14 residues in the CDR3. Trimming cost V 4 bases and J 8 bases; bases outside gene matches: 8. DNA of the CDR3: TGTGCCAGCAGCTCAGGGACAGGGTGGGGAGGCTACACCTTC. Protein product: CASSSGTGWGGYTF.

The chain has TRBV5-1 and TRBJ2-7, with a tentative D call TRBD1 (6 bases). The germline V and J ends were trimmed by 4 bases and 5 bases, with 25 bases remaining between them. Germline V gene sequence: CDR1 SGHRS, CDR2 YFSETQ. This CDR3 contains 17 residues. DNA for the CDR3: TGCGCCAGCAGCCAGGCGGTGGGGATATCAGGGGCCCACGAGCAGTACTTC. This translates into CASSQAVGISGAHEQYF.

The V call is TRBV19, the J call TRBJ2-3; 10 nucleotides match TRBD1. Trimming removed 7 bases from V and 2 bases from J; junction bases left unmatched: 3. The CDR3 extends over 14 amino acids. Germline V CDR1 and CDR2: LNHDA, SQIVND (reference sequence). CDR3 amino acids: CASIDRGHTDTQYF. CDR3 nucleotide sequence: TGTGCCAGTATTGACAGGGGGCACACAGATACGCAGTATTTT.

The V call is TRBV30, the J call TRBJ1-4; tentatively, D is TRBD1 (6 bases). The ends were cut back, 5 bases at V and 6 bases at J, with 10 bases in the middle. The CDR3 totals 12 residues. Germline CDR1 is GTSNPN and CDR2 is SVGIG (reference sequence). CDR3 bases: TGTGCCTGGGACAGGCTACATGAAAAACTGTTTTTT. Translated: CAWDRLHEKLFF.

The J gene is TRBJ2-2, the V gene TRBV21-1; the D segment call TRBD1 is taken from the table without a DNA check. TRBV21-1 is a known pseudogene. This CDR3 region has 17 residues. The CDR3 region is CASRICDRDRYTGELFF. CDR3 coding DNA: TGTGCCAGCAGGATCTGCGACCGGGACAGATACACCGGGGAGCTGTTTTTT.

This clone was picked up one time. This rearrangement joins TRBV25-1 to TRBJ2-1, with D tentatively TRBD2 (5 bases). There are 16 residues in the CDR3. Trimming took off 3 bases at V and 2 bases at J, with 14 bases between the two ends. Germline lookup yields CDR1 MGHDK and CDR2 SYGVNS. Here the CDR3 DNA reads TGTGCCAGCAGTGAGGTCCAGACCGGGGCCTACAATGAGCAGTTCTTC. Translated: CASSEVQTGAYNEQFF.

There are a few counts of this clone. The chain couples TRBV6-5 to TRBJ2-3, with TRBD2 as a possible D gene (6 bases). V was trimmed by 0 bases and J by 5 bases, leaving 12 bases between them. CDR3 length: 15 residues. Germline V gives CDR1 MNHEY, CDR2 SVGAGI. The CDR3 region has the DNA TGTGCCAGCAGTTACTCAGCAGGGAGGCAAGATACGCAGTATTTT. This translates into CASSYSAGRQDTQYF.

CDR3 region: CASSPLRDRGAGANVLTF. In nucleotides, the CDR3 is TGTGCCAGCTCACCACTCCGGGACAGGGGCGCTGGGGCCAACGTCCTGACTTTC. The rearrangement uses TRBV18 and TRBJ2-6; the match to TRBD1 covers 10 bases. Germline-derived CDR1 and CDR2 are KGHSH and LQKENI. V gave up 1 base and J gave up 2 bases; unmatched junction bases: 5. The CDR3 runs to 18 residues.

The rearrangement joins TRBV11-2 to TRBJ2-5; TRBD2 matches at 7 bases. This CDR3 has 13 residues. J lost 7 bases, V lost 2 bases, and 4 bases had no gene match. The germline V gene encodes CDR1 SGHAT and CDR2 FQNNGV. CDR3 sequence: CASSLSGIGTQYF. The CDR3 coding sequence is TGTGCCAGCAGCTTAAGCGGGATAGGGACCCAGTACTTC.

The gene calls are TRBV30 and TRBJ2-5; the D is unclear. The CDR3 has 13 residues. Trimming stripped 4 bases from V and 1 base from J, with 10 bases between. Looked up from germline, CDR1 is GTSNPN and CDR2 is SVGIG (reference sequence). DNA for the CDR3: TGTGCCTGGACCCTAGGTAGCCAAGAGACCCAGTACTTC. Residues: CAWTLGSQETQYF.

This chain uses TRBV9 with TRBJ1-1; 9 bases match TRBD1. This CDR3 is built from 16 residues. J was trimmed by 0 bases and V by 3 bases; bases with no gene match: 6. CDR1 and CDR2 from the germline V gene are SGDLS and YYNGEE. CDR3 residues: CASSASGQGMNTEAFF. In nucleotides, the CDR3 is TGTGCCAGCAGCGCCTCGGGACAGGGAATGAACACTGAAGCTTTCTTT.

The V call is TRBV6-5, the J call TRBJ1-6; possibly TRBD1 for D (5 bases). Germline V gives CDR1 MNHEY, CDR2 SVGAGI. This CDR3 spans 13 amino acids. Deletions cut 7 bases from V and 7 bases from J, with 11 bases between. The CDR3 DNA reads TGTGCCAGCATGCAGGGCATAAATTCACCCCTCCACTTT. Protein product: CASMQGINSPLHF.

V usage is TRBV19 and J usage is TRBJ2-3; maybe TRBD1 (6 bases). There are 14 residues in the CDR3. Germline V gene sequence: CDR1 LNHDA, CDR2 SQIVND (reference sequence). V lost 4 bases, J lost 4 bases, and 12 bases lay in between. The CDR3 bases are TGTGCCAGTAGTACAACAGGGTTTTCAGATACGCAGTATTTT. Translation gives CASSTTGFSDTQYF.

CDR3 amino acids: CASRPTGTGAYEQYF. The DNA of the CDR3 is TGTGCCAGCAGACCCACCGGGACAGGGGCCTACGAGCAGTACTTC. The chain recombines TRBV28 with TRBJ2-7; 10 positions match TRBD1. With 6 bases clipped from V and 2 bases from J, the junction kept 7 bases outside the gene matches. CDR1 is MDHEN, CDR2 SYDVKM, per germline. The length of the CDR3 is 15 residues.

This sequence joins TRBV5-1 and TRBJ2-7; 7 bases agree with TRBD1. In germline, CDR1 is SGHRS, CDR2 YFSETQ. The CDR3 is made up of 15 amino acids. V trimming: 4 bases; J trimming: 4 bases; junction bases outside the gene matches: 11. CDR3: CASSTGGQALYEQYF. Here the CDR3 DNA reads TGCGCCAGCAGCACCGGAGGACAGGCCCTATACGAGCAGTACTTC. Together with reference TRBV5-1 and TRBJ2-7, the CDR3 gives the full variable domain: KAGVTQTPRYLIKTRGQQVTLSCSPISGHRSVSWYQQTPGQGLQFLFEYFSETQRNKGNFPGRFSGRQFSNSRSEMNVSTLELGDSALYLCASSTGGQALYEQYFGPGTRLTVT.

The chain has TRBV28 and TRBJ2-7; D is undetermined. Trimming pared 6 bases from V and 0 bases from J, leaving 9 bases between. Germline V gives CDR1 MDHEN, CDR2 SYDVKM. This CDR3 contains 13 residues. This CDR3 is CASRSTSSYEQYF. The CDR3 DNA follows: TGTGCCAGCAGGAGTACGAGCTCCTACGAGCAGTACTTC.

The chain combines TRBV6-5 with TRBJ2-7; D is possibly TRBD1 (6 bases). Trimming removed 8 bases from V and 6 bases from J, with 14 bases in between. The germline V gene has CDR1 MNHEY and CDR2 SVGAGI. This CDR3 is 12 amino acids long. CDR3 loop: CASWGKQGEQYF. For the CDR3, the DNA is TGTGCCAGCTGGGGGAAACAGGGCGAGCAGTACTTC.

This chain links TRBV19 with TRBJ2-1, with D perhaps matching TRBD2 (6 bases). V lost 5 bases and J 4 bases, leaving 12 bases between the germline ends. The length of the CDR3 is 14 residues. From germline, CDR1 is LNHDA and CDR2 SQIVND (reference sequence). The CDR3 loop is CASSDRAGYNEQFF. DNA of the CDR3: TGTGCCAGTAGTGACAGAGCGGGTTACAATGAGCAGTTCTTC.

The V and J genes are TRBV28 and TRBJ2-2; 8 bases match TRBD1. The CDR3 has 18 residues. V trimming: 4 bases; J trimming: 4 bases; junction bases outside the gene matches: 14. CDR1 and CDR2 (germline): MDHEN, SYDVKM. The DNA for the CDR3 is TGTGCCAGCAGTTATAGATGGGCAGGGGGCGCGGGCACCGGGGAGCTGTTTTTT. As protein: CASSYRWAGGAGTGELFF.

The V call is TRBV9, the J call TRBJ1-4; no definite D call. The CDR3 runs to 15 residues. V lost 0 bases and J lost 8, with 14 bases in between. Per the germline V gene, CDR1 is SGDLS and CDR2 is YYNGEE. CDR3 nucleotide sequence: TGTGCCAGCAGCGTAGCTGAAGGGAGTAGCGAAAAACTGTTTTTT. As protein: CASSVAEGSSEKLFF.

J is TRBJ2-7 and V is TRBV6-5; D perhaps matches TRBD1 (6 bases). The CDR3 loop spans 12 amino acids. The V gene's germline CDR1 is MNHEY and CDR2 SVGAGI. Trimming shortened V by 6 bases and J by 6 bases, and 12 bases separated the two germline ends. CDR3 in DNA: TGTGCCAGCAGCCATAACAGGGCCGAGCAGTACTTC. It codes for CASSHNRAEQYF.

This clone has just a few counts. V gene TRBV6-2 or TRBV6-3 combines with J gene TRBJ2-7; the match to TRBD2 covers 10 bases. CDR1 and CDR2 from the germline V gene are MNHEY and SVGEGT. Trimming at V came to 6 bases and at J to 3 bases, leaving 5 bases not matched to a gene. CDR3 length: 14 amino acids. The CDR3 DNA is TGTGCCAGCAGCCGACTAGCGGGTCTCTACGAGCAGTACTTC. Its translation: CASSRLAGLYEQYF.

This chain uses TRBV7-6 with TRBJ2-1; perhaps TRBD1 as D (6 bases). Germline assignment: CDR1 SGHVS and CDR2 FNYEAQ. Trimming left V 5 bases short and J 10 bases short, with 9 bases between. The CDR3 length is 11 residues. This CDR3 reads CASSLQGEQFF. CDR3 nucleotide sequence: TGTGCCAGCAGCCTTCAGGGGGAGCAGTTCTTC.

V is TRBV5-4 and J is TRBJ2-5; 8 bases are a match to TRBD2. The CDR3 has 15 amino acids. Germline CDR1 SGHNT, CDR2 YYREEE (reference sequence). V lost 4 bases to trimming and J lost 9 bases; unmatched junction nucleotides: 14. The CDR3 DNA reads as TGTGCCAGCAGCCTCGGACTAGCACGGACGGGGGCCCAGTACTTC. Protein sequence: CASSLGLARTGAQYF.